These 8 T cell receptor beta chains came from one sample sequenced in a study of T cell changes during pregnancy in multiple sclerosis (dated 2019 in TCRdb). The protocol used for the library was the immunoSEQ multiplex PCR assay. In its TCRdb copy, this immuneACCESS table keeps in-frame sequences only and misses some clones. Where compared with another copy, unresolved V genes explain less than half of these, and the others have no known cause. The sample yields tens of thousands of clones; approximately 90% were counted once. The ten largest make up 0.38% of the sample. The sequenced sample was CD4+ T cells from peripheral blood mononuclear cells, obtained in the third trimester of pregnancy. The receptors here all came from a female donor with multiple sclerosis, enrolled in a pregnancy study.

J is TRBJ2-1 and V is TRBV6-1; D perhaps matches TRBD1 (6 bases). Germline CDR1 is MNHNS and CDR2 is SASEGT. This CDR3 is built from 17 residues. The germline V and J ends were trimmed by 0 bases and 5 bases, with 17 bases remaining between them. CDR3 sequence: CASSEAQDSQTNNEQFF. The CDR3 region has the DNA TGTGCCAGCAGTGAAGCGCAGGACAGCCAAACTAACAATGAGCAGTTCTTC.

V usage is TRBV6-5 and J usage is TRBJ1-6; D gene uncertain. With 0 bases removed from V and 9 bases from J, the gap between germline ends came to 15 bases. The V gene's germline CDR1 is MNHEY and CDR2 SVGAGI. This CDR3 is 16 amino acids long. CDR3: CASSYSVGGSGSPLHF. CDR3 DNA sequence: TGTGCCAGCAGTTACTCGGTTGGAGGGAGCGGTTCACCCCTCCACTTT.

This clone came up a few times. This chain connects TRBV2 to TRBJ1-2; 7 bases fit TRBD1. The ends lost 3 bases at V and 0 bases at J; junction bases unmatched: 13. Germline lookup yields CDR1 SNHLY and CDR2 FYNNEI. The CDR3 spans 18 residues. The CDR3 loop is CASSDIGRQGRSNYGYTF. The CDR3 nucleotides are TGTGCCAGCAGTGACATTGGAAGACAGGGACGATCTAACTATGGCTACACCTTC.

This clone was counted a few times. The chain employs TRBV19 and TRBJ2-1; D may be TRBD2 (5 bases). CDR3 length equals 17 residues. The germline gives CDR1 LNHDA, CDR2 SQIVND (reference sequence). V lost 0 bases and J lost 0, with 12 bases in between. CDR3 region: CASSIDEPGISYNEQFF. The CDR3 coding sequence is TGTGCCAGTAGTATAGATGAACCCGGGATCTCCTACAATGAGCAGTTCTTC. The variable domain in full, completed from reference TRBV19 and TRBJ2-1, reads DGGITQSPKYLFRKEGQNVTLSCEQNLNHDAMYWYRQDPGQGLRLIYYSQIVNDFQKGDIAEGYSVSREKKESFPLTVTSAQKNPTAFYLCASSIDEPGISYNEQFFGPGTRLTVL.

V usage is TRBV5-6 and J usage is TRBJ1-4, with TRBD1 matching over 9 bases. Trimming took 2 bases from V and 8 from J; bases not matched to a gene: 4. This CDR3 spans 14 amino acids. Germline values: CDR1 SGHDT, CDR2 YYEEEE. CDR3: CASSFIGQGEKLFF. CDR3 nucleotide sequence: TGTGCCAGCAGCTTTATAGGACAGGGGGAAAAACTGTTTTTT.

The chain couples TRBV10-3 to TRBJ2-2; 11 positions agree with TRBD2. This CDR3 comprises 16 residues. Per the germline V gene, CDR1 is ENHRY and CDR2 is SYGVKD. Losses at the gene ends were 6 bases for V and 5 bases for J; bases not matched to a gene: 8. The CDR3 coding sequence is TGTGCCATCAGGGCCGGGACTAGCGGTCGAACCGGGGAGCTGTTTTTT. The encoded protein is CAIRAGTSGRTGELFF.

The chain couples TRBV7-9 to TRBJ2-5, with D possibly matching TRBD1 (6 bases). CDR3 size: 15 residues. Looked up from germline, CDR1 is SEHNR and CDR2 is FQNEAQ (reference sequence). V was shortened by 1 base and J by 5 bases, with 14 bases between the two germline ends. The CDR3 sequence: CASSLVLQGRETQYF. The CDR3 bases are TGTGCCAGCAGCTTAGTGTTACAGGGAAGGGAGACCCAGTACTTC.

This sequence joins TRBV5-6 and TRBJ2-7, with D possibly matching TRBD2 (7 bases). V was shortened by 4 bases and J by 0 bases, with 14 bases between the two germline ends. The CDR3 is 15 residues long. Germline CDR1 SGHDT, CDR2 YYEEEE. Here the CDR3 DNA reads TGTGCCAGCAGCCGGGGGGCCGGATTCTCCTACGAGCAGTACTTC. Its protein product is CASSRGAGFSYEQYF. Full variable domain (outside the CDR3, taken from reference TRBV5-6 and TRBJ2-7): DAGVTQSPTHLIKTRGQQVTLRCSPKSGHDTVSWYQQALGQGPQFIFQYYEEEERQRGNFPDRFSGHQFPNYSSELNVNALLLGDSALYLCASSRGAGFSYEQYFGPGTRLTVT.